This T cell receptor beta chain is from a study of T cells in tumors after PD-1 blockade. Sequencing was performed with immunoSEQ multiplex PCR; in TCRdb, only in-frame clones are kept and a portion is missing. The profile shows nearly 25,000 clones, around four fifths of them singletons. CDR1 is LNHDA, CDR2 SQIVND, per germline (reference sequence). The CDR3 loop spans 16 amino acids. Trimming removed 6 bases from V and 7 bases from J; junction bases left unmatched: 14. In this sample, this clone turned up a few times. The genes are TRBV19 and TRBJ1-5, with 8 bases identical to TRBD1. Sample: PBMCs, taken after anti-PD-1 treatment. The receptor was derived from a human donor with basal cell carcinoma. The CDR3 protein is CASSKGLGRGHQPQHF. The DNA of the CDR3 is TGTGCCAGTAGCAAAGGTCTGGGCAGGGGGCACCAGCCCCAGCATTTT.